This T cell receptor (beta chain) was profiled in a study of siplizumab effects on memory and regulatory T cells. Some clones are missing from TCRdb's copy, which holds only in-frame ones; the method was immunoSEQ multiplex PCR. The sample lists over 60,000 clones, around 90% occurring once. General study findings and limits: Suppressive capability of dividing Tregs from siplizumab cultures went unverified. The majority of clones, roughly 80-97% of proliferating CD4+ or CD8+ clones, lacked an assignable naive or memory phenotype.

As for this clone: Its cognate antigen is unknown.

V lost 4 bases to trimming and J lost 5 bases, with 12 bases between them. In germline, CDR1 is SGHRS, CDR2 YFSETQ. This CDR3 region has 13 residues. This chain connects TRBV5-1 to TRBJ2-5; D not resolved. This sequence originates from a human donor in good health. Material: CD8+ T cells sorted from blood. CDR3 bases: TGCGCCAGCAGCCAACGGTTGGGGGAGACCCAGTACTTC. This encodes CASSQRLGETQYF.